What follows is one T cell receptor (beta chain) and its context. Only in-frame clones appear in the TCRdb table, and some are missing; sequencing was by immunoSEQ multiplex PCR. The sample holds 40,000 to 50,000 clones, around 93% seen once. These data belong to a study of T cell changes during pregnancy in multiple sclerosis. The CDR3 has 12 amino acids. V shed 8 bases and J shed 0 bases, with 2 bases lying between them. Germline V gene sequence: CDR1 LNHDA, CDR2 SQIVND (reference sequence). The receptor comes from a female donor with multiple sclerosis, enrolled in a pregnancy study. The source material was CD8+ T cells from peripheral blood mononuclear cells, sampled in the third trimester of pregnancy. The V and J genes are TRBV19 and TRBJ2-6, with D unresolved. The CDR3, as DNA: TGTGCCAGTCGCTCTGGGGCCAACGTCCTGACTTTC. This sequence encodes CASRSGANVLTF.